Sequencing of this TCR beta chain was carried out in a study of beta chain features in type 1 diabetes. Study as a whole: Comparable age, gender and cell yields were observed in patients relative to healthy donors.

This clone has just a few counts. The junction differs from germline at one of its ends, possibly a read error. The entirety of the isolated RNA underwent reverse transcription, so expressed TCRB transcripts were sequenced. Using immunoSEQ multiplex PCR, the repertoire was profiled, and TCRdb retains in-frame clones only, with some absent. The sample has about 900,000 clones, under 20% seen once. The CDR3 length is 15 residues. Germline V gives CDR1 SGHAT, CDR2 FQDESV (reference sequence). The sequence was collected from a woman younger than 30 in good health. The sample was naive CD4+ T cells from blood. The V call is TRBV11-1, the J call TRBJ2-7; possibly TRBD1 or TRBD2 for D (5 bases each). CDR3: CASSLAGTASYEQYF. The CDR3 DNA sequence: TGTGCCAGCAGCCTAGCCGGGACGGCCTCCTACGAGCAGTACTTC.